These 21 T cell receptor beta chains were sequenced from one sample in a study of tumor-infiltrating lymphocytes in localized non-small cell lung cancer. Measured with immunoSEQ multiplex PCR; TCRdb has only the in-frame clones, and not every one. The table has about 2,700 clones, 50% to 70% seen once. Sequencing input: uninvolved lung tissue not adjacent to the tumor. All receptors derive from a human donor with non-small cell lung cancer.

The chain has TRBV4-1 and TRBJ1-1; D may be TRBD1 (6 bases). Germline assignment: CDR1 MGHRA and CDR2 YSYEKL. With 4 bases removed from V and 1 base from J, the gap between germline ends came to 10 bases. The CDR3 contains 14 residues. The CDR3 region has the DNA TGCGCCAGCAGCCTCCAGGGGTGGAACACTGAAGCTTTCTTT. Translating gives CASSLQGWNTEAFF.

CDR3 region: CASSGDSGNQPQHF. Written as DNA, the CDR3 is TGTGCCAGCAGTGGGGACTCGGGGAATCAGCCCCAGCATTTT. The chain combines TRBV2 with TRBJ1-5; the D gene is possibly TRBD1 (5 bases). The CDR3 runs to 14 residues. Germline V lookup: CDR1 SNHLY, CDR2 FYNNEI. V lost 4 bases and J lost 4, with 11 bases in between. Based on the CDR3 plus reference TRBV2 and TRBJ1-5, the full variable domain is EPEVTQTPSHQVTQMGQEVILRCVPISNHLYFYWYRQILGQKVEFLVSFYNNEISEKSEIFDDQFSVERPDGSNFTLKIRSTKLEDSAMYFCASSGDSGNQPQHFGDGTRLSIL.

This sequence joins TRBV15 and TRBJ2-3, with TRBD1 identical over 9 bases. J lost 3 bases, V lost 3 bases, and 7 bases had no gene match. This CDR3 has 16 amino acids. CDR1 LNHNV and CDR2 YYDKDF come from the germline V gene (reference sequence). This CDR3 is CATSRDRGVATDTQYF. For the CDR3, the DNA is TGTGCCACCAGCAGGGACAGGGGTGTTGCGACAGATACGCAGTATTTT.

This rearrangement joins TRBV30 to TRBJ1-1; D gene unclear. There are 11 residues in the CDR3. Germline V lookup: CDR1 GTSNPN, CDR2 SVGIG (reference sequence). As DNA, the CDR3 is TGTGCAGTCAGCAAGAACACTGAAGCTTTCTTT. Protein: CAVSKNTEAFF.

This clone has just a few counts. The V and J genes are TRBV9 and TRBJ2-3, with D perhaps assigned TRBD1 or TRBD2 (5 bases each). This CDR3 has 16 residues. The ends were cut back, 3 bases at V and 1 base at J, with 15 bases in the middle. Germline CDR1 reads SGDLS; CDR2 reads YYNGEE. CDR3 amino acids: CASSALGERGTDTQYF. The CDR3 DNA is TGTGCCAGCAGCGCCCTGGGGGAGAGGGGCACAGATACGCAGTATTTT. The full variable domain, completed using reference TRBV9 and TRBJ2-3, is DSGVTQTPKHLITATGQRVTLRCSPRSGDLSVYWYQQSLDQGLQFLIQYYNGEERAKGNILERFSAQQFPDLHSELNLSSLELGDSALYFCASSALGERGTDTQYFGPGTRLTVL.

This chain's CDR3 is CAWSVMSQPQHF. The CDR3, as DNA: TGTGCCTGGAGTGTAATGTCTCAGCCCCAGCATTTT. This rearrangement joins TRBV30 to TRBJ1-5; D gene ambiguous. The V and J ends lost 0 bases and 6 bases respectively, with 6 bases between them. The germline V gene has CDR1 GTSNPN and CDR2 SVGIG (reference sequence). The CDR3 covers 12 residues.

The CDR3 nucleotides are TGCGCCAGCAGCCAAGTTACTAGCGGGAGTGTGAACACAGATACGCAGTATTTT. Translated: CASSQVTSGSVNTDTQYF. V usage is TRBV4-1 and J usage is TRBJ2-3, with 11 bases lining up with TRBD2. V lost 1 base, J lost 2 bases, and 8 bases stayed unmatched. This CDR3 has 18 amino acids. CDR1 and CDR2 (germline): MGHRA, YSYEKL.

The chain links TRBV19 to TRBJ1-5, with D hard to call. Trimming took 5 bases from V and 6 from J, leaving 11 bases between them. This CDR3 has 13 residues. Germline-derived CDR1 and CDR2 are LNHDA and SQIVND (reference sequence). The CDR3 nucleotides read TGTGCCAGTAGTTCCAGGTCGGCTCAGCCCCAGCATTTT. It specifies CASSSRSAQPQHF.

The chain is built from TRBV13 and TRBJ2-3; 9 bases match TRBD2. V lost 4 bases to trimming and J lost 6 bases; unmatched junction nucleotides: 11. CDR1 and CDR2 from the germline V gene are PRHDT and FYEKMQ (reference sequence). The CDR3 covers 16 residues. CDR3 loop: CASSSSGLASSDTQYF. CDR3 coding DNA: TGTGCCAGCAGCTCCTCGGGACTAGCATCGTCGGATACGCAGTATTTT.

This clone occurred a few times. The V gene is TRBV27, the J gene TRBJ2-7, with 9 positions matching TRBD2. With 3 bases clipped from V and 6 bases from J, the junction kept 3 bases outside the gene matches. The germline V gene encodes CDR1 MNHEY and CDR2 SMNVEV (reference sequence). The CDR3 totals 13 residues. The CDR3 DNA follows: TGTGCCAGCAGTTTGGGACTAGCATTCGAGCAGTACTTC. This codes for CASSLGLAFEQYF.

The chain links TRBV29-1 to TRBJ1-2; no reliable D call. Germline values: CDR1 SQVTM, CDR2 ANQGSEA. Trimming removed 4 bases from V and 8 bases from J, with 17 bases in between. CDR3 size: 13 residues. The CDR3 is CSVGEQLELGYTF. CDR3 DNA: TGCAGCGTTGGGGAACAGCTTGAGTTGGGCTACACCTTC. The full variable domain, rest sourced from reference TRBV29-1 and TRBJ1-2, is SAVISQKPSRDICQRGTSLTIQCQVDSQVTMMFWYRQQPGQSLTLIATANQGSEATYESGFVIDKFPISRPNLTFSTLTVSNMSPEDSSIYLCSVGEQLELGYTFGSGTRLTVV.

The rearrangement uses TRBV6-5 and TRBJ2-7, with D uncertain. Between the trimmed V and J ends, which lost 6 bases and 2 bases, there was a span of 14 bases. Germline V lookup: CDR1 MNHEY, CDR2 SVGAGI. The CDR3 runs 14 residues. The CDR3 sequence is CASSQDQDAYEQYF. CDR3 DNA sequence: TGTGCCAGCAGCCAAGACCAGGATGCCTACGAGCAGTACTTC.

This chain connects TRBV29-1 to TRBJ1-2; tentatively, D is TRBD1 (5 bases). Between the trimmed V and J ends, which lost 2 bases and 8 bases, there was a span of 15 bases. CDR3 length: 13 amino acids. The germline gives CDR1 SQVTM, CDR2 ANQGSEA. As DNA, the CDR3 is TGCAGCGTTGAATCCGGCCTCCGGGGGGGCTACACCTTC. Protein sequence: CSVESGLRGGYTF. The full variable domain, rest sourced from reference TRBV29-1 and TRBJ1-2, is SAVISQKPSRDICQRGTSLTIQCQVDSQVTMMFWYRQQPGQSLTLIATANQGSEATYESGFVIDKFPISRPNLTFSTLTVSNMSPEDSSIYLCSVESGLRGGYTFGSGTRLTVV.

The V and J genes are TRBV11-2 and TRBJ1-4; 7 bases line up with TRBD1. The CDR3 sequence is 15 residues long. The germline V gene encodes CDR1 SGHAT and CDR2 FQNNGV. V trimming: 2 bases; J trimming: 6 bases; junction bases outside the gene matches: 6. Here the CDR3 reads CASSLRQGLDEKLFF. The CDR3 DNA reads TGTGCCAGCAGCTTACGACAGGGATTGGATGAAAAACTGTTTTTT.

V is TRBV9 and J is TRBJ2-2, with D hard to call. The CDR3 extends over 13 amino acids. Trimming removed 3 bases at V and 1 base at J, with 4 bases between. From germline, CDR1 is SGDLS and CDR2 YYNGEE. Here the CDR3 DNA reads TGTGCCAGCAGCGATTGGAACACCGGGGAGCTGTTTTTT. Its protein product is CASSDWNTGELFF. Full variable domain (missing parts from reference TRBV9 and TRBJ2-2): DSGVTQTPKHLITATGQRVTLRCSPRSGDLSVYWYQQSLDQGLQFLIQYYNGEERAKGNILERFSAQQFPDLHSELNLSSLELGDSALYFCASSDWNTGELFFGEGSRLTVL.

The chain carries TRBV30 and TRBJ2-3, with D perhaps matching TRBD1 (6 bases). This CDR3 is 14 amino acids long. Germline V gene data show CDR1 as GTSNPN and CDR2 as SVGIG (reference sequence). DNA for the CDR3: TGTGCTTCGAACAGGGAAACTAGCACAGATACGCAGTATTTT. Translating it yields CASNRETSTDTQYF.

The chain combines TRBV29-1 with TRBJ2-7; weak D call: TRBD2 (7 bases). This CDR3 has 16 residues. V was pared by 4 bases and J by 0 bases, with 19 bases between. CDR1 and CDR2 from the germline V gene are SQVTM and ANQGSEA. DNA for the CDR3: TGCAGCGTTGGGGTAGGGGGGGTCCGGAGCTCCTACGAGCAGTACTTC. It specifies CSVGVGGVRSSYEQYF.

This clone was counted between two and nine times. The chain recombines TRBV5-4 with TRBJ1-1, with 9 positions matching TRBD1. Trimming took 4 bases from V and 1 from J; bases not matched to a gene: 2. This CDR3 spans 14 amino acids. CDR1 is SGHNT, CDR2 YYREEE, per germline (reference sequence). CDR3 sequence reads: CASSEDRGNTEAFF. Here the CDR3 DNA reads TGTGCCAGCAGCGAGGACAGGGGGAACACTGAAGCTTTCTTT.

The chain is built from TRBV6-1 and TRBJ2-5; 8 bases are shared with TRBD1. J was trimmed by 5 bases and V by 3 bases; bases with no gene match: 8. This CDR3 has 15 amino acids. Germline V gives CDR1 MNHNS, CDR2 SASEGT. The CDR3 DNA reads TGTGCCAGCAGTGATCCGGAGACAGGGGTGGAGACCCAGTACTTC. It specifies CASSDPETGVETQYF.

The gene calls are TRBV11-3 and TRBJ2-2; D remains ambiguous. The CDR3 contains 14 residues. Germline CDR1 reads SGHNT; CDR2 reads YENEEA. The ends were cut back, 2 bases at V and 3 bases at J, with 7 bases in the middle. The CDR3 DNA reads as TGTGCCAGCAGCTTAACTGGGGACACCGGGGAGCTGTTTTTT. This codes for CASSLTGDTGELFF.

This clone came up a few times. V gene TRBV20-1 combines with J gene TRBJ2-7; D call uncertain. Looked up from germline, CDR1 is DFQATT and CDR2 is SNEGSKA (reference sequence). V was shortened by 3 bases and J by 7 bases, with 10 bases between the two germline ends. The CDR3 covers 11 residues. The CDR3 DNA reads TGCAGTGCTAGCAAGTACGGGGAGCAGTACTTC. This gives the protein CSASKYGEQYF.